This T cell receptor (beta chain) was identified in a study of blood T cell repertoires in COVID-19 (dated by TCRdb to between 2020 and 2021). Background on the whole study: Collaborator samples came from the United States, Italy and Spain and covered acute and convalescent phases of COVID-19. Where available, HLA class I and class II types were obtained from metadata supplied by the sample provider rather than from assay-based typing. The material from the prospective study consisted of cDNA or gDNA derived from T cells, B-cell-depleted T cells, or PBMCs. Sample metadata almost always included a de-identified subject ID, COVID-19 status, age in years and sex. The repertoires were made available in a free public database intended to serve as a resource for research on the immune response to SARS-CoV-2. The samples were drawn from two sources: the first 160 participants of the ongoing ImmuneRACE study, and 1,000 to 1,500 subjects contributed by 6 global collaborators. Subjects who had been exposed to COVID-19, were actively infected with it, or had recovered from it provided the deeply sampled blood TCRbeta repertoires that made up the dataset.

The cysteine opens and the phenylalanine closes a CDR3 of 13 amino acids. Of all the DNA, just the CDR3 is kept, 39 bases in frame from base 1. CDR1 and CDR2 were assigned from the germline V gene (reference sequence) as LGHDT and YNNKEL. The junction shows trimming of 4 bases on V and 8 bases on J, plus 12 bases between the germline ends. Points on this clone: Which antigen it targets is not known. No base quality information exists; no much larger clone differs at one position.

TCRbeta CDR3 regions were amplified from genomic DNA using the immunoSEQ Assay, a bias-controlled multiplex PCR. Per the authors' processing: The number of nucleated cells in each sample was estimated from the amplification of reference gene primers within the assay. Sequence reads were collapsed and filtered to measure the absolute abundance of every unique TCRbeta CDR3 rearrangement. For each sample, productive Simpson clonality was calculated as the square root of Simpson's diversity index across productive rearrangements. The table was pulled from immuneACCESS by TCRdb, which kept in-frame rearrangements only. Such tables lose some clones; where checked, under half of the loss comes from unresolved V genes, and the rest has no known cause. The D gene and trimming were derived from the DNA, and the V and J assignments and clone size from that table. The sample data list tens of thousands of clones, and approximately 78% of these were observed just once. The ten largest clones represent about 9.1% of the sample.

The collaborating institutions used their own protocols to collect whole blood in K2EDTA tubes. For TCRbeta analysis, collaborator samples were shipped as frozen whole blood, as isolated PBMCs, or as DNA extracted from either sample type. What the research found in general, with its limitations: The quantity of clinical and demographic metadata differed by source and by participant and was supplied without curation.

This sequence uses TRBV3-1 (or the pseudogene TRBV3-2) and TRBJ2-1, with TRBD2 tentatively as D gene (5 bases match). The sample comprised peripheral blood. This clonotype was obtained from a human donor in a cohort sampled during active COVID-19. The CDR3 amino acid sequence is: CASSPSSLHEQFF. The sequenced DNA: TGTGCCAGCAGCCCTTCTAGCCTCCATGAGCAGTTCTTC.